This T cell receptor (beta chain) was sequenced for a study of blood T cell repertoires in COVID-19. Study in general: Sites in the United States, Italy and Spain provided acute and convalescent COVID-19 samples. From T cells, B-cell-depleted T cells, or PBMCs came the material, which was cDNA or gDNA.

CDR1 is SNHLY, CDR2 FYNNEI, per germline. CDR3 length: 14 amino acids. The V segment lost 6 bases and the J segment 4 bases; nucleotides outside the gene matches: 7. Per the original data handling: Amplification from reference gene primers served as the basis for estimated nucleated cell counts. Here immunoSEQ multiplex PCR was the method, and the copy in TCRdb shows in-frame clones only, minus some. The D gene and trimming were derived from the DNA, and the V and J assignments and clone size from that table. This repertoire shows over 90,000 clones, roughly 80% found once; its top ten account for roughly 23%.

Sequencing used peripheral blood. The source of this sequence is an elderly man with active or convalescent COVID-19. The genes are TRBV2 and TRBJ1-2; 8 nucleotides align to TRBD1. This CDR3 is CASRPTGVVYGYTF. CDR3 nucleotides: TGTGCCAGCAGGCCGACAGGGGTAGTCTATGGCTACACCTTC.